This T cell receptor (beta chain) was sequenced for a study of chemoradiotherapy in HPV16-positive cancers. V lost 8 bases to trimming and J lost 4 bases, with 5 bases between them. The germline CDR1 and CDR2 sequences are WSHSY and SAAADI. The CDR3 spans 10 residues. Assay: immunoSEQ multiplex PCR; the TCRdb copy retains only in-frame clones and omits some. Here the sample spans about 68,000 clones, almost 90% being singletons. This clone was seen a few times. Material: blood, obtained from a patient who underwent chemoradiotherapy. The chain recombines TRBV10-2 with TRBJ1-1; the D is unclear. The TCR originated in a human donor with HPV-associated anogenital cancer. The CDR3 nucleotides read TGCGCCAGCTTCTCCACTGAAGCTTTCTTT. Protein: CASFSTEAFF.